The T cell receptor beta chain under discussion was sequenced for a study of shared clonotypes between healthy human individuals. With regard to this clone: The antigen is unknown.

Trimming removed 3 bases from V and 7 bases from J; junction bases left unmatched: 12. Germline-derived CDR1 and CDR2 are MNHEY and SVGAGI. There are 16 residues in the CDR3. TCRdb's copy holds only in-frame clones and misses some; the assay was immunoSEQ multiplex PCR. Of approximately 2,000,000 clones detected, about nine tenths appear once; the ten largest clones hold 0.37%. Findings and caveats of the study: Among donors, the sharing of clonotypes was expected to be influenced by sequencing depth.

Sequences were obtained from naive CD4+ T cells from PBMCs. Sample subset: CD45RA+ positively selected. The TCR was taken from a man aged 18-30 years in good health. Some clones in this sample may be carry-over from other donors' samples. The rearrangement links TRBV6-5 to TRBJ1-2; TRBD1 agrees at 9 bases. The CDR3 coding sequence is TGTGCCAGCAGTTATAACCGTCGGGACAGGGACGGTGGCTACACCTTC. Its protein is CASSYNRRDRDGGYTF.